These 13 T cell receptor beta chains were sequenced from one sample in a study of spatial heterogeneity in lung cancer. TCRdb called the 5' RACE reads again in MiXCR, with one record for every CDR3 protein. The data hold 6,000 to 7,500 distinct CDR3 sequences, with 13% to 15% observed a single time. Time point described: sample taken at primary tumor resection. No antigen has been assigned to these receptors. Study-wide results and caveats: Counts that tracked tumor mutation counts were those of expanded intratumoral alpha and beta TCRs.

The specimen comprised lung tumor tissue, sampled at surgery. These receptors originate from a male donor with early-stage non-small cell lung cancer.

As regards this clonotype: This beta chain slipped into a library made for alpha chains as a stray read, so its size is not meaningful. The chain joins TRBV9 to TRBJ1-4; 9 bases line up with TRBD1. The junction had 6 bases not matched to a gene; V was cut back by 4 bases and J by 8 bases. This CDR3 region has 14 residues. The V gene's germline CDR1 is SGDLS and CDR2 YYNGEE. The CDR3 loop reads CASSPRTGVEKLFF. As DNA, the CDR3 is TGTGCCAGCAGCCCCCGGACAGGGGTCGAAAAACTGTTTTTT.

This clonotype was seen only once. This beta chain lies outside the target of a library built for alpha chains; its clone size means little. The V and J genes are TRBV3-2 and TRBJ1-1; the table's D call of TRBD1 was not tested on the DNA. TRBV3-2 is deemed a pseudogene. The CDR3 runs to 13 residues. The CDR3 DNA reads TGTGCCAGCAGCCAAATTGAGGGACGGGAAGCTTTCTTT. Residues: CASSQIEGREAFF.

In the case of this clonotype: This beta chain lies outside the target of a library built for alpha chains; its clone size means little. The rearrangement uses TRBV6-2 or TRBV6-3 and TRBJ2-1; D call uncertain. The V gene's germline CDR1 is MNHEY and CDR2 SVGEGT. This CDR3 has 12 residues. Trimming removed 6 bases from V and 7 bases from J, with 10 bases in between. The CDR3 protein is CASSKLGNEQFF. CDR3 nucleotide sequence: TGTGCCAGCAGCAAGTTGGGGAATGAGCAGTTCTTC.

By share of the sample, this clonotype is medium-sized. In a library made to pick up alpha chains, this beta chain is a stray read with a size that means little. The rearrangement joins TRBV27 to TRBJ2-2; the D gene is possibly TRBD1 (7 bases). This CDR3 is built from 14 residues. Germline V CDR1 and CDR2: MNHEY, SMNVEV (reference sequence). Trimming stripped 10 bases from V and 5 bases from J, with 17 bases between. The CDR3 DNA reads TGTGCCACACACTACAGGGGAGGTACCGGGGAGCTGTTTTTT. Translated, it gives CATHYRGGTGELFF.

The sample holds many counts of this clonotype. A read error may produce the germline difference seen at one junction end. Being off target in a library aimed at alpha chains, this beta chain has a size of little meaning. The rearrangement joins TRBV6-5 to TRBJ2-4, with 11 bases fitting TRBD2. Germline loops: CDR1 MNHEY, CDR2 SVGAGI. The CDR3 is made up of 16 amino acids. The CDR3 bases are TGTGCCAGCAGTCCCATTCTAGCGGGAGGCAAAAACACTCAGTACTTC. It yields the protein CASSPILAGGKNTQYF.

This clonotype was detected many times. This beta chain was picked up by a library intended for alpha chains and is off target, so its count carries little meaning. The chain combines TRBV12-3 or TRBV12-4 with TRBJ2-2, with 7 bases matching TRBD2. The CDR3 has 15 residues. V shed 8 bases, J shed 0 bases, and the junction held 6 bases outside the gene matches. The CDR3, as DNA: TGTGCCAGCGGATTCGGGAGGACGAACACCGGGGAGCTGTTTTTT. It codes for CASGFGRTNTGELFF.

This clonotype was seen many times. Because the library targeted alpha chains, this beta chain is an off-target read whose size means little. This chain uses TRBV20-1 with TRBJ2-3, with D possibly being TRBD2 (6 bases). V was trimmed by 0 bases and J by 0 bases, leaving 16 bases between them. The length of the CDR3 is 17 residues. The germline V gene encodes CDR1 DFQATT and CDR2 SNEGSKA (reference sequence). This CDR3 is CSARDLLTGGSTDTQYF. CDR3 coding DNA: TGCAGTGCTAGAGACCTCCTGACCGGGGGTAGCACAGATACGCAGTATTTT.

This clonotype ranks as medium-sized (0.01 to 0.1%). This beta chain came through as a stray read in a library set up for alpha chains, and its size says little. The chain couples TRBV29-1 to TRBJ1-1, with D perhaps TRBD1 (5 bases). Germline CDR1 and CDR2: SQVTM and ANQGSEA. The CDR3 is 10 residues long. V lost 8 bases to trimming and J lost 11 bases, with 15 bases between them. CDR3 nucleotide sequence: TGCAGCTTTATAGAGGGGACGGCTTTCTTT. Its translation is CSFIEGTAFF.

This clonotype occurred many times. This beta chain is a stray sequence in a library constructed for alpha chains; its clone size is not meaningful. CDR3 residues: CSARGDRVKETQYF. The CDR3 bases are TGCAGTGCTAGAGGGGACAGGGTAAAAGAGACCCAGTACTTC. The V and J genes are TRBV20-1 and TRBJ2-5, with TRBD1 matching over 9 bases. CDR3 length: 14 residues. Germline V gene sequence: CDR1 DFQATT, CDR2 SNEGSKA (reference sequence). V shed 1 base and J 3 bases; nucleotides not matched to a gene: 3.

By proportion, this clonotype is medium-sized. This beta chain is off target for a library built for alpha chains, so its abundance means little. The rearrangement joins TRBV5-6 to TRBJ1-1; D possibly corresponds to TRBD1 (5 bases). This CDR3 has 13 residues. The germline V and J ends were trimmed by 0 bases and 4 bases, with 7 bases remaining between them. Germline V CDR1 and CDR2: SGHDT, YYEEEE. Here the CDR3 DNA reads TGTGCCAGCAGCTTGGCAGGGTTCACTGAAGCTTTCTTT. Encoded protein: CASSLAGFTEAFF. Complete variable domain (other parts from reference TRBV5-6 and TRBJ1-1): DAGVTQSPTHLIKTRGQQVTLRCSPKSGHDTVSWYQQALGQGPQFIFQYYEEEERQRGNFPDRFSGHQFPNYSSELNVNALLLGDSALYLCASSLAGFTEAFFGQGTRLTVV.

This clonotype is medium-sized in the sample. Because the library targeted alpha chains, this beta chain is an off-target read whose size means little. CDR3 nucleotide sequence: TGTGCCAGCAGCTTGTCAGGGGGAAACACCGGGGAGCTGTTTTTT. It encodes CASSLSGGNTGELFF. The chain uses TRBV5-4 and TRBJ2-2; 7 nucleotides align to TRBD1. This CDR3 region has 15 residues. Germline values: CDR1 SGHNT, CDR2 YYREEE (reference sequence). V shed 1 base and J 2 bases; nucleotides not matched to a gene: 2.

By share, this clonotype ranks as medium-sized. For a library built for alpha chains, this beta chain is a stray read; little rests on its size. This chain connects TRBV25-1 to TRBJ2-2, with D maybe TRBD1 (6 bases). Trimming removed 4 bases at V and 0 bases at J, with 6 bases between. CDR1 MGHDK and CDR2 SYGVNS come from the germline V gene. The CDR3 covers 14 residues. For the CDR3, the DNA is TGTGCCAGCAGTGGACAGGCGAACACCGGGGAGCTGTTTTTT. It is translated as CASSGQANTGELFF.

There are many counts of this clonotype. A library made for alpha chains picked up this beta chain off target, so its size means little. This chain connects TRBV29-1 to TRBJ1-1; D ambiguous. V shed 7 bases and J shed 1 base, with 4 bases lying between them. Looked up from germline, CDR1 is SQVTM and CDR2 is ANQGSEA. The CDR3 spans 10 residues. CDR3 loop: CSGGNTEAFF. The CDR3 nucleotides are TGCAGCGGGGGGAACACTGAAGCTTTCTTT.